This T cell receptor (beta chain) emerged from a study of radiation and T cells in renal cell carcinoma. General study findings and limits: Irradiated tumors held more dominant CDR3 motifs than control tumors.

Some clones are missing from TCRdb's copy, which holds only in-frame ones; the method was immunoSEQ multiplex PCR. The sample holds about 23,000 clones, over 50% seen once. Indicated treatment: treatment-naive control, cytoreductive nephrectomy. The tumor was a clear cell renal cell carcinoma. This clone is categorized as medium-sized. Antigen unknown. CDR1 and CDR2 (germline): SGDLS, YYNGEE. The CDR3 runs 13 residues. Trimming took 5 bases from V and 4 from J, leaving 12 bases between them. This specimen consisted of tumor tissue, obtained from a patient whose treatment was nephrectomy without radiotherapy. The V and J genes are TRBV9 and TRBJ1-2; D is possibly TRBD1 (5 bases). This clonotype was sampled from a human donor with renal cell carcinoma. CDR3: CASSAGTGYGYTF. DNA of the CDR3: TGTGCCAGCAGTGCCGGGACTGGCTATGGCTACACCTTC.